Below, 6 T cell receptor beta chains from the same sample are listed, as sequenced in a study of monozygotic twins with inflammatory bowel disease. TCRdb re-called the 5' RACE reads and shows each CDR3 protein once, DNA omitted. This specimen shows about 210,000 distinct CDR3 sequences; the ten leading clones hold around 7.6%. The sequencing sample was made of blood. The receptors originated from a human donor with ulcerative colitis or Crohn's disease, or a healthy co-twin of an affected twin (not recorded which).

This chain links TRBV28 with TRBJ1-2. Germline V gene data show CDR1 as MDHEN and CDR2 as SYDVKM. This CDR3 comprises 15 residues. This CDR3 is CAGSRNQIAVPNYTF.

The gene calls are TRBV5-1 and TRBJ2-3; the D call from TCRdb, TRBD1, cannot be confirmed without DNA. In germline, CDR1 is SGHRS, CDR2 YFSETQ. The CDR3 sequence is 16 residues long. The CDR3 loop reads CASSYSEGRRTDTQYF.

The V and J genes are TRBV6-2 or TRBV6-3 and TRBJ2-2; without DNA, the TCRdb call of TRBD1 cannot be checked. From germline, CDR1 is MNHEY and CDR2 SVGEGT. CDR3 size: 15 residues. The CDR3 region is CASGSSGLSTGELFF.

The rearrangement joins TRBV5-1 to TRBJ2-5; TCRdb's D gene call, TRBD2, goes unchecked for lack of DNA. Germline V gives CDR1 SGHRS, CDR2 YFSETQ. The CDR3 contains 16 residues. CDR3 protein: CASSPTSGGTQETQYF.

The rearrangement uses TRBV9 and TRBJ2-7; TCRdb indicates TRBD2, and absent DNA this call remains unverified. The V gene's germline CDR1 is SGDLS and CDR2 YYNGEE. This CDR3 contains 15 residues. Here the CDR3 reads CASSPPAGGIYEQYF.

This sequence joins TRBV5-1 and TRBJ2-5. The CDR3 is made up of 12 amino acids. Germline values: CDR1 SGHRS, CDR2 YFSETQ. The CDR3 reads CASSEVQETQYF.